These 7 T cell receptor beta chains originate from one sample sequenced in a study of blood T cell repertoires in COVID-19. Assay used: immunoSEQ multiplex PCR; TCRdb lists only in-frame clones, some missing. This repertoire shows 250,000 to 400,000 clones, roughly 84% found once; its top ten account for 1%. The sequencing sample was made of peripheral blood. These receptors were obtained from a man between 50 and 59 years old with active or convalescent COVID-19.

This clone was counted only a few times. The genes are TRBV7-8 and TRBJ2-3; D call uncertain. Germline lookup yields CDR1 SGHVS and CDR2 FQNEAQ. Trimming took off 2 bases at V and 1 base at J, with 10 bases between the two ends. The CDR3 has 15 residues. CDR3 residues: CASSLREMGTDTQYF. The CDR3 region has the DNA TGTGCCAGCAGCTTACGCGAGATGGGCACAGATACGCAGTATTTT.

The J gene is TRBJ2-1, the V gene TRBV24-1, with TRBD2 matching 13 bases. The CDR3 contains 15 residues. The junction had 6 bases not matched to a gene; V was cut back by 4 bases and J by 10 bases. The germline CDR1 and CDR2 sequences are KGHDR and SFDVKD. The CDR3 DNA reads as TGTGCCACCAGTGACCCCAGGACTAGCGGGAGCGAGCAGTTCTTC. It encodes CATSDPRTSGSEQFF.

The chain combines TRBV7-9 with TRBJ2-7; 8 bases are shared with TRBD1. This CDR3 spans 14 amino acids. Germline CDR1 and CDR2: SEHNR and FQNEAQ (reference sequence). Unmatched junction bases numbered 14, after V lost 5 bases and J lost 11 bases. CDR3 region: CASSPWTGLEGEYF. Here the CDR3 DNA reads TGTGCCAGCAGCCCTTGGACAGGGCTCGAGGGGGAGTACTTC.

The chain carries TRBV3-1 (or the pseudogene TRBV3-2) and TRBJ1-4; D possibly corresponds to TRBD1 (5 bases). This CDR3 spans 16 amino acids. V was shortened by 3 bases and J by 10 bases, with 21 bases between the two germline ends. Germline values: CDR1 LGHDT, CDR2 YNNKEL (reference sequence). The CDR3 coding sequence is TGTGCCAGCAGCCACACCCCGGGGGGGGGAAGTGGAAAACTGTTTTTT. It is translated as CASSHTPGGGSGKLFF.

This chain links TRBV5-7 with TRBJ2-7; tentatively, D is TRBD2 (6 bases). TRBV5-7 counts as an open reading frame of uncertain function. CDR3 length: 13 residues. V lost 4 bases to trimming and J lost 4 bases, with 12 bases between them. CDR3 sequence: CASSAWLAYEQYF. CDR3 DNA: TGTGCCAGCAGCGCGTGGCTAGCGTACGAGCAGTACTTC.

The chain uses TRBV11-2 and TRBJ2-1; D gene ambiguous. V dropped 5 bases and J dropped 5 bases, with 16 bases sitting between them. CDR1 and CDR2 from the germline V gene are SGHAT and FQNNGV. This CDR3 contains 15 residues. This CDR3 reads CASSAASQLDNEQFF. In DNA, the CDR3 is TGTGCCAGCAGCGCCGCTAGTCAGTTGGACAATGAGCAGTTCTTC.

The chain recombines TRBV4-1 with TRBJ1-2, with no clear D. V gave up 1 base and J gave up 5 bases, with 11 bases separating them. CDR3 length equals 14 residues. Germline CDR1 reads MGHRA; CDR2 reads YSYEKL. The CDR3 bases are TGCGCCAGCAGCCAAGGAGGCTCGGGGTATGGCTACACCTTC. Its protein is CASSQGGSGYGYTF.